This T cell receptor beta chain is drawn from a study of siplizumab effects on memory and regulatory T cells (dated by TCRdb to 2018 to 2020). At the level of the whole study: The study looked at the effect of siplizumab, an anti-CD2 antibody, on alloreactive T-cell subsets in allogeneic mixed lymphocyte reactions made from human PBMCs. Results the study describes overall, beyond this receptor: In reactions with siplizumab, an average of roughly 70% of mappable alloreactive CD4+ clones were Treg-derived, compared with 25% to 30% in control reactions. The cumulative frequency of alloreactive sequences that could be traced back to unstimulated CD4+ memory T cells was significantly reduced by siplizumab. Greater diversity appeared to be present in unstimulated naive T cells than in memory T cells, and a substantial contribution to the alloresponse seemed to be made by naive cells. No functional confirmation was obtained for the suppressive function of proliferating Tregs from siplizumab cultures. Sequences below about 10^-5 frequency were poorly captured, so only a minor fraction of alloreactive clones could be mapped to unstimulated subsets. For roughly 80-97% of proliferating CD4+ or CD8+ clones, no naive or memory phenotype could be assigned.

Sorted unstimulated T cells, along with proliferating T cells recovered from mixed lymphocyte reactions, underwent TCRbeta CDR3 sequencing. Fresh whole blood from roughly nine HLA-typed healthy donors was used as the source from which PBMCs were isolated. Of note for this clone: Its recognized antigen is unknown. No quality values exist for individual bases; no much larger clone is one base distant.

CDR1 SGDLS and CDR2 YYNGEE are derived from the germline V gene. V gives up 4 bases and J gives up 1 base, and the segment between their germline ends measures 12 bases. Spanning cysteine to phenylalanine, the CDR3 consists of 15 amino acids. Only the CDR3 DNA is retained, 45 bases long and in frame from the first base. Preparation of the library involved the immunoSEQ multiplex PCR assay. Roughly 10^5 TCR templates per sample were assayed on the deep sequencing platform. Genomic DNA extracted from sorted T cells was used for TCRbeta CDR3 sequencing. Per the authors' processing: The R programming language was used for clonal analysis of the TCRbeta CDR3 data. Comparing unstimulated samples against CFSE-low samples taken after the reaction was how alloreactive CD4+ and CD8+ clones were defined. Regulatory or non-regulatory origin of alloreactive CD4+ clones was assigned by matching sequences to the sorted unstimulated Treg and non-Treg repertoires. Drawn from immuneACCESS, this table holds only the in-frame rearrangements with V and J called that TCRdb kept. Clones are partly lost; checked studies trace under half to an unresolved V gene and leave the rest unexplained. V, J and clone size are taken as reported in that table, and D and trimming were inferred from the DNA itself. Present in this sample are 100,000 to 110,000 clones, approximately 91% of which were seen just once. Roughly 0.15% of the sample is in the top ten clones.

Sample: CD4+ T cells sorted from blood. The chain is assembled from TRBV9 and TRBJ1-5; the D gene is perhaps TRBD1, on 5 matching bases. The TCR was taken from a human donor in good health. CDR3 loop: CASSPHWGSNQPQHF. At the DNA level, the sequence is TGTGCCAGCAGCCCCCATTGGGGCAGCAATCAGCCCCAGCATTTT.